The 3 T cell receptor beta chains listed next were all sequenced from one sample in a study of shared clonotypes between healthy human individuals (dated by TCRdb to 2020 to 2021). The library came from the immunoSEQ multiplex PCR assay. The table comes from immuneACCESS by way of TCRdb, which keeps in-frame sequences with V and J called. Part of the clones is missing from these tables; in studies checked, under half for an unresolved V gene and the rest for unknown reasons. This sample is represented by about 2.4 million clones; approximately 94% of them were singletons. The ten largest account for under 0.15% of the sample. The source material was naive CD4+ T cells sorted from blood. This specimen's cell subset or site label, interpreted: CD45RA+ positively selected. These receptors were taken from a man younger than 35 in good health.

This clone turned up a few times. The same CDR3 also results from other DNA sequences found in this sample. The chain is built from TRBV29-1 and TRBJ2-1, with TRBD2 identical over 7 bases. J lost 8 bases, V lost 7 bases, and 5 bases had no gene match. The CDR3 length is 11 residues. Germline values: CDR1 SQVTM, CDR2 ANQGSEA. CDR3 DNA: TGCAGCGCTGCCCGGGGGGATGAGCAGTTCTTC. It translates to CSAARGDEQFF.

The table lists this clone with a count of one. The chain is built from TRBV5-5 and TRBJ2-6, with D perhaps matching TRBD1 (5 bases). The CDR3 runs 17 residues. Germline loops: CDR1 SGHKS, CDR2 YYEKEE (reference sequence). Trimming left V 1 base short and J 0 bases short, with 11 bases between. The CDR3 region is CASSLTDTVSGANVLTF. The DNA for the CDR3 is TGTGCCAGCAGCTTGACGGACACAGTCTCTGGGGCCAACGTCCTGACTTTC.

The chain couples TRBV2 to TRBJ1-5; 8 bases fit TRBD1. With V trimmed by 5 bases and J by 5 bases, 5 bases remained unmatched. The CDR3 contains 14 residues. Germline values: CDR1 SNHLY, CDR2 FYNNEI. The CDR3, as DNA: TGTGCCAGCAGTACCGGACAGGGCCATCAGCCCCAGCATTTT. Amino acids: CASSTGQGHQPQHF.